Listed below are T cell receptor beta chains from one sample, sequenced in a study of identifying expanded T cells in peripheral blood. The data were produced by immunoSEQ multiplex PCR, yet TCRdb's version contains in-frame clones alone and is incomplete. Of 85,000 to 100,000 clones listed, roughly 88% are singletons. Material for sequencing was blood. Receptors were obtained from a person aged 18-69 years in good health. Both conserved end residues are part of each CDR3. Each record gives: CDR3 protein, CDR3 DNA, clone size, D gene, J gene, V gene. A D gene is named only where the DNA matches it firmly. The listing skips clone size in some rows; elsewhere it reads once, few, many or a size class.

cdr3_aa: CAWKGATGQVYYGYTF
cdr3_nt: TGTGCCTGGAAAGGGGCGACAGGACAAGTATACTATGGCTACACCTTC
clone_size: -
d_call: -
j_call: TRBJ1-2
v_call: TRBV30

cdr3_aa: CASSLGDRDQETQYF
cdr3_nt: TGCGCCAGCAGCTTGGGGGACAGGGACCAAGAGACCCAGTACTTC
clone_size: -
d_call: TRBD1
j_call: TRBJ2-5
v_call: TRBV5-1

cdr3_aa: CASSTRGAGGPYNEQFF
cdr3_nt: TGTGCCAGCAGTACCCGGGGAGCGGGGGGCCCATACAATGAGCAGTTCTTC
clone_size: -
d_call: TRBD2
j_call: TRBJ2-1
v_call: TRBV28

cdr3_aa: CASSLWGEGVNQPQHF
cdr3_nt: TGTGCCAGCAGTTTATGGGGGGAGGGAGTCAATCAGCCCCAGCATTTT
clone_size: medium-sized
d_call: -
j_call: TRBJ1-5
v_call: TRBV28

cdr3_aa: CASSIAGRERNEQYF
cdr3_nt: TGTGCCAGTAGTATTGCGGGGCGGGAGAGGAACGAGCAGTACTTC
clone_size: -
d_call: TRBD2
j_call: TRBJ2-7
v_call: TRBV19

cdr3_aa: CASSLAVRGGSSYNEQFF
cdr3_nt: TGTGCCAGCAGCTTAGCGGTTCGAGGGGGGAGCTCCTACAATGAGCAGTTCTTC
clone_size: -
d_call: -
j_call: TRBJ2-1
v_call: TRBV7-9

cdr3_aa: CASSIQGADTQYF
cdr3_nt: TGTGCCAGTAGTATACAGGGGGCAGATACGCAGTATTTT
clone_size: -
d_call: TRBD1
j_call: TRBJ2-3
v_call: TRBV19

cdr3_aa: CASSGGQSDEQYF
cdr3_nt: TGTGCCAGCTCGGGGGGACAGAGTGACGAGCAGTACTTC
clone_size: -
d_call: -
j_call: TRBJ2-7
v_call: TRBV18

cdr3_aa: CASSVLGQVQETQYF
cdr3_nt: TGTGCCAGCAGTGTTTTGGGACAGGTTCAAGAGACCCAGTACTTC
clone_size: -
d_call: TRBD1
j_call: TRBJ2-5
v_call: TRBV6-1

cdr3_aa: CASSSRRAGEISGNTIYF
cdr3_nt: TGTGCCAGTAGTTCACGCAGGGCAGGAGAAATCTCTGGAAACACCATATATTTT
clone_size: -
d_call: -
j_call: TRBJ1-3
v_call: TRBV19

cdr3_aa: CASSLVRQGVTEAFF
cdr3_nt: TGCGCCAGCAGCTTGGTACGACAGGGGGTCACTGAAGCTTTCTTT
clone_size: -
d_call: TRBD1
j_call: TRBJ1-1
v_call: TRBV5-1

cdr3_aa: CASSQSGTGLSNQPQHF
cdr3_nt: TGCGCCAGCAGCCAATCCGGGACAGGGCTTAGCAATCAGCCCCAGCATTTT
clone_size: -
d_call: TRBD1
j_call: TRBJ1-5
v_call: TRBV4-1

cdr3_aa: CASSFQGFSYNEQFF
cdr3_nt: TGTGCCAGCAGCTTTCAGGGGTTCTCCTACAATGAGCAGTTCTTC
clone_size: -
d_call: -
j_call: TRBJ2-1
v_call: TRBV11-2

cdr3_aa: CASSVVGDNEQFF
cdr3_nt: TGTGCCAGCAGCGTAGTGGGCGACAATGAGCAGTTCTTC
clone_size: -
d_call: -
j_call: TRBJ2-1
v_call: TRBV9

cdr3_aa: CASSLGQGRNQPQHF
cdr3_nt: TGTGCCAGCAGCTTGGGACAGGGACGCAATCAGCCCCAGCATTTT
clone_size: -
d_call: TRBD1
j_call: TRBJ1-5
v_call: TRBV5-4

cdr3_aa: CACRLADPTGELFF
cdr3_nt: TGTGCCTGCAGACTAGCGGACCCCACCGGGGAGCTGTTTTTT
clone_size: once
d_call: -
j_call: TRBJ2-2
v_call: TRBV21-1

cdr3_aa: CASSLGTGYEQYF
cdr3_nt: TGTGCCAGCAGCTTAGGGACAGGCTACGAGCAGTACTTC
clone_size: once
d_call: TRBD1
j_call: TRBJ2-7
v_call: TRBV7-6

cdr3_aa: CASSLDGGSTGELFF
cdr3_nt: TGCGCCAGCAGCTTAGACGGAGGATCCACCGGGGAGCTGTTTTTT
clone_size: -
d_call: -
j_call: TRBJ2-2
v_call: TRBV5-1

cdr3_aa: CAGRSYEQYF
cdr3_nt: TGTGCCGGGAGATCCTACGAGCAGTACTTC
clone_size: -
d_call: -
j_call: TRBJ2-7
v_call: TRBV30

cdr3_aa: CASEGTGYSTGELFF
cdr3_nt: TGTGCCAGCGAAGGGACAGGGTATTCCACCGGGGAGCTGTTTTTT
clone_size: -
d_call: TRBD1
j_call: TRBJ2-2
v_call: TRBV11-2

cdr3_aa: CASSPGTGQETQYF
cdr3_nt: TGTGCCAGCAGTCCTGGGACAGGTCAAGAGACCCAGTACTTC
clone_size: -
d_call: TRBD1
j_call: TRBJ2-5
v_call: TRBV28

cdr3_aa: CASSQVGSTDTQYF
cdr3_nt: TGTGCCAGCAGCCAAGTTGGAAGCACAGATACGCAGTATTTT
clone_size: few
d_call: -
j_call: TRBJ2-3
v_call: TRBV4-2

cdr3_aa: CASSVPTGRTSNHYNEQFF
cdr3_nt: TGTGCCAGCAGCGTCCCAACGGGCCGCACTAGCAATCATTACAATGAGCAGTTCTTC
clone_size: -
d_call: -
j_call: TRBJ2-1
v_call: TRBV7-9

cdr3_aa: CAWTGHTTSPLHF
cdr3_nt: TGTGCCTGGACAGGACACACGACTTCACCCCTCCACTTT
clone_size: -
d_call: -
j_call: TRBJ1-6
v_call: TRBV30

cdr3_aa: CSAGVTLYNEQFF
cdr3_nt: TGCAGCGCGGGCGTAACTCTTTACAATGAGCAGTTCTTC
clone_size: -
d_call: -
j_call: TRBJ2-1
v_call: TRBV29-1

cdr3_aa: CASSPNEGGHGYTF
cdr3_nt: TGTGCCAGCAGCCCAAATGAGGGGGGCCATGGCTACACCTTC
clone_size: -
d_call: -
j_call: TRBJ1-2
v_call: TRBV11-3

cdr3_aa: CAISESTVYEQYF
cdr3_nt: TGTGCCATCAGTGAGTCTACGGTCTACGAGCAGTACTTC
clone_size: once
d_call: -
j_call: TRBJ2-7
v_call: TRBV10-3

cdr3_aa: CASSQRQGGYNEQFF
cdr3_nt: TGTGCCAGCAGCCAGAGACAGGGGGGCTACAATGAGCAGTTCTTC
clone_size: many
d_call: TRBD1
j_call: TRBJ2-1
v_call: TRBV6-1

cdr3_aa: CASSLQGSEAFF
cdr3_nt: TGTGCCAGCAGCTTACAGGGTTCTGAAGCTTTCTTT
clone_size: -
d_call: -
j_call: TRBJ1-1
v_call: TRBV11-2

cdr3_aa: CASSKERAQETQYF
cdr3_nt: TGTGCCAGTAGTAAGGAACGGGCGCAAGAGACCCAGTACTTC
clone_size: -
d_call: -
j_call: TRBJ2-5
v_call: TRBV19

cdr3_aa: CASSSGLAGVETQYF
cdr3_nt: TGTGCCAGCAGCTCGGGACTAGCGGGGGTAGAGACCCAGTACTTC
clone_size: -
d_call: TRBD2
j_call: TRBJ2-5
v_call: TRBV6-6

cdr3_aa: CASSARGLDTEAFF
cdr3_nt: TGTGCCAGCAGTGCCAGGGGGCTGGACACTGAAGCTTTCTTT
clone_size: -
d_call: TRBD1
j_call: TRBJ1-1
v_call: TRBV25-1

cdr3_aa: CASSTRTGDTDTQYF
cdr3_nt: TGTGCCAGTAGTACCAGGACAGGGGACACAGATACGCAGTATTTT
clone_size: few
d_call: TRBD1
j_call: TRBJ2-3
v_call: TRBV19

cdr3_aa: CASSEIAGGRYEQFF
cdr3_nt: TGTGCCAGCAGTGAAATAGCGGGGGGGCGGTATGAGCAGTTCTTC
clone_size: -
d_call: TRBD2
j_call: TRBJ2-1
v_call: TRBV6-4

cdr3_aa: CASSTLISSGSKETQYF
cdr3_nt: TGTGCCAGTAGTACGCTGATCTCTAGCGGGAGTAAAGAGACCCAGTACTTC
clone_size: -
d_call: TRBD2
j_call: TRBJ2-5
v_call: TRBV19

cdr3_aa: CAIRDTGLAEGAYEQYF
cdr3_nt: TGTGCCATCCGGGACACGGGACTAGCGGAGGGGGCCTACGAGCAGTACTTC
clone_size: -
d_call: TRBD2
j_call: TRBJ2-7
v_call: TRBV10-3

cdr3_aa: CASPPPGTSGYNEQFF
cdr3_nt: TGTGCCAGCCCACCCCCTGGGACTAGCGGGTACAATGAGCAGTTCTTC
clone_size: -
d_call: TRBD2
j_call: TRBJ2-1
v_call: TRBV28

cdr3_aa: CASSRDRVGEKLFF
cdr3_nt: TGTGCCAGCAGTCGCGACAGGGTCGGGGAAAAACTGTTTTTT
clone_size: -
d_call: TRBD1
j_call: TRBJ1-4
v_call: TRBV28

cdr3_aa: CASSMGPRGSLHYEQYF
cdr3_nt: TGTGCCAGTAGTATGGGTCCCCGGGGGTCCCTCCACTACGAGCAGTACTTC
clone_size: -
d_call: -
j_call: TRBJ2-7
v_call: TRBV19